The next 15 T cell receptor beta chains were all read from a single sample in a study of response to subunit inactivated influenza vaccine. TCRdb processed the RT-PCR reads anew with MiXCR; each CDR3 protein has one entry. The table lists 150,000 to 200,000 distinct CDR3 sequences, over 9.5% of them singletons. These same records also appear under a second study, on T cells expressing NK-cell markers. That work adds: As the method of synthesis, 5'RACE template switching with UMIs yielded TCR beta cDNA.

This material consisted of CD8+ T cells sorted from PBMCs, taken less than 13 days after vaccination. The receptors derive from a man over 45 who received an inactivated influenza vaccine.

J is TRBJ2-3 and V is TRBV28; 16 bases fit TRBD2. The V gene end was trimmed by 3 bases and the J gene end by 2 bases; junction bases not matched to a gene: 2. Germline V gene lookup returns CDR1 MDHEN and CDR2 SYDVKM. The CDR3 length is 17 residues. CDR3 nucleotide sequence: TGTGCCAGCAGTTTGGGACTAGCGGGAGGGCCCACAGATACGCAGTATTTT. It codes for CASSLGLAGGPTDTQYF. Based on the CDR3 plus reference TRBV28 and TRBJ2-3, the full variable domain is DVKVTQSSRYLVKRTGEKVFLECVQDMDHENMFWYRQDPGLGLRLIYFSYDVKMKEKGDIPEGYSVSREKKERFSLILESASTNQTSMYLCASSLGLAGGPTDTQYFGPGTRLTVL.

The table lists this clonotype with many counts. V gene TRBV10-3 combines with J gene TRBJ2-2, with no clear D. This CDR3 region has 17 residues. The ends were cut back, 0 bases at V and 0 bases at J, with 11 bases in the middle. Looked up from germline, CDR1 is ENHRY and CDR2 is SYGVKD. The DNA of the CDR3 is TGTGCCATCAGTGAGTCGCCCAGCGAAGCGAACACCGGGGAGCTGTTTTTT. Amino acids: CAISESPSEANTGELFF.

J is TRBJ2-7 and V is TRBV6-2 or TRBV6-3, with a possible D match to TRBD1 (5 bases). With 2 bases removed from V and 4 bases from J, the gap between germline ends came to 9 bases. This CDR3 has 13 amino acids. Germline CDR1 MNHEY, CDR2 SVGEGT. CDR3 protein: CASSYDRNYEQYF. The CDR3 DNA reads TGTGCCAGCAGTTACGACAGAAATTACGAGCAGTACTTC.

This clonotype was counted a few times. This sequence joins TRBV7-9 and TRBJ2-7, with D uncertain. Germline V gene sequence: CDR1 SEHNR, CDR2 FQNEAQ (reference sequence). Trimming removed 1 base from V and 3 bases from J, with 7 bases in between. The CDR3 runs 13 residues. CDR3 coding DNA: TGTGCCAGCAGCTTAGTATCCGGCTACGAGCAGTACTTC. Protein: CASSLVSGYEQYF. The full variable domain, completed using reference TRBV7-9 and TRBJ2-7, is DTGVSQNPRHKITKRGQNVTFRCDPISEHNRLYWYRQTLGQGPEFLTYFQNEAQLEKSRLLSDRFSAERPKGSFSTLEIQRTEQGDSAMYLCASSLVSGYEQYFGPGTRLTVT.

This clonotype was seen a few times. The chain has TRBV28 and TRBJ2-3, with D possibly being TRBD1 (6 bases). V lost 3 bases, J lost 5 bases, and 12 bases lay in between. The CDR3 totals 14 residues. The germline CDR1 and CDR2 sequences are MDHEN and SYDVKM. The CDR3, as DNA: TGTGCCAGCAGTTTGGCAGGGGTGGTAGATACGCAGTATTTT. Amino acid sequence: CASSLAGVVDTQYF.

This clonotype was picked up one time. This chain connects TRBV6-2 or TRBV6-3 to TRBJ1-2; D remains unclear. CDR3 size: 16 residues. V lost 5 bases to trimming and J lost 0 bases, with 16 bases between them. Germline lookup yields CDR1 MNHEY and CDR2 SVGEGT. The CDR3 bases are TGTGCCAGCAGTCAGATGGGCGAGGTAGCTAACTATGGCTACACCTTC. It specifies CASSQMGEVANYGYTF.

There are a few counts of this clonotype. The genes are TRBV6-5 and TRBJ1-1, with TRBD1 matching over 7 bases. Germline V gives CDR1 MNHEY, CDR2 SVGAGI. This CDR3 contains 15 residues. The junction had 5 bases not matched to a gene; V was cut back by 0 bases and J by 4 bases. The chain's CDR3 is CASSYSMAGGTEAFF. The CDR3 nucleotides are TGTGCCAGCAGTTACTCGATGGCAGGGGGCACTGAAGCTTTCTTT.

V gene TRBV29-1 combines with J gene TRBJ1-2; D is undetermined. This CDR3 is built from 16 residues. Germline V lookup: CDR1 SQVTM, CDR2 ANQGSEA. V was shortened by 0 bases and J by 0 bases, with 14 bases between the two germline ends. CDR3 sequence (DNA): TGCAGCGTTGAAGATCTAGGAGTAAGAACTAACTATGGCTACACCTTC. Translating it yields CSVEDLGVRTNYGYTF.

This clonotype was seen a few times. V and J are TRBV10-3 and TRBJ2-5; D may be TRBD1 (6 bases). CDR1 is ENHRY and CDR2 is SYGVKD in the germline V gene. V lost 0 bases to trimming and J lost 5 bases, with 16 bases between them. The CDR3 spans 16 residues. CDR3 DNA: TGTGCCATCAGTGAGTCCGGGCAGGGGTCGTCGGAGACCCAGTACTTC. Residues: CAISESGQGSSETQYF.

This clonotype has a handful of counts. V is TRBV2 and J is TRBJ2-3, with 10 bases identical to TRBD2. The CDR3 runs 17 residues. Trimming at V came to 7 bases and at J to 0 bases, leaving 10 bases not matched to a gene. Germline V lookup: CDR1 SNHLY, CDR2 FYNNEI. For the CDR3, the DNA is TGTGCCAGCACTCGGCTAGCGGGGGTCGCTAGCACAGATACGCAGTATTTT. Its translation is CASTRLAGVASTDTQYF.

A few counts support this clonotype. This chain uses TRBV28 with TRBJ1-5; 9 bases map to TRBD1. This CDR3 is 17 amino acids long. After removal of 5 bases from V and 4 bases from J, the junction contained 12 bases not matched to a gene. Germline loops: CDR1 MDHEN, CDR2 SYDVKM. The chain's CDR3 is CASSQPEDRGGNQPQHF. In DNA, the CDR3 is TGTGCCAGCAGTCAACCGGAGGACAGGGGAGGTAATCAGCCCCAGCATTTT.

The CDR3 nucleotides are TGTGCCAGCAGCGCGAACGCGAGACAGGCGGGGGGCTACGAGCAGTACTTC. The encoded protein is CASSANARQAGGYEQYF. The chain couples TRBV9 to TRBJ2-7, with 8 bases aligning to TRBD2. The V gene end was trimmed by 3 bases and the J gene end by 3 bases; junction bases not matched to a gene: 14. The CDR3 runs to 17 residues. Germline values: CDR1 SGDLS, CDR2 YYNGEE.

Many counts were recorded for this clonotype. The chain joins TRBV27 to TRBJ2-7; D could derive from TRBD1 or TRBD2 (6 bases each). V was clipped by 3 bases and J by 2 bases, with 11 bases between them. The CDR3 covers 14 residues. Germline loops: CDR1 MNHEY, CDR2 SMNVEV (reference sequence). The CDR3 spells CASSLVGGTYEQYF. CDR3 nucleotide sequence: TGTGCCAGCAGTTTGGTAGGGGGGACCTACGAGCAGTACTTC.

This clonotype has a count of ten or more. The chain employs TRBV28 and TRBJ2-7, with TRBD2 matching over 11 bases. Per the germline V gene, CDR1 is MDHEN and CDR2 is SYDVKM. The CDR3 length is 15 residues. J gave up 2 bases and V 5 bases, and 5 bases lay outside the gene matches. The chain's CDR3 is CASSPLSGRAYEQYF. The CDR3 nucleotides read TGTGCCAGCAGTCCCCTTAGCGGGAGGGCCTACGAGCAGTACTTC.

This clonotype appeared a few times. The J gene is TRBJ2-7, the V gene TRBV21-1. TRBV21-1 is deemed a pseudogene. This CDR3 is built from 15 residues. The CDR3 coding sequence is TGTGCCAGCAGCAAAGCGTTTGAACACCCCTACGAGCAGTACTTC. Translating gives CASSKAFEHPYEQYF.